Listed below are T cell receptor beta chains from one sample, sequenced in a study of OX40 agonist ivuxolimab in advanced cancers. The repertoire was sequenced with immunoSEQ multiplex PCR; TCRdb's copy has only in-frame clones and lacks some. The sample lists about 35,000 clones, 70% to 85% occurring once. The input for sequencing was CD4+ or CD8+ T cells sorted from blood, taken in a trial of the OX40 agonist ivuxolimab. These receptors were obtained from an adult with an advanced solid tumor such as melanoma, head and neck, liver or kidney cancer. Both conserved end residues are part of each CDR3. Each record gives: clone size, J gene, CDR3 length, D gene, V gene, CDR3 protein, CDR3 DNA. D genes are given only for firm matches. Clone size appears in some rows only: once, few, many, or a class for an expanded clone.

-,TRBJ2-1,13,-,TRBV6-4,CASSGEGGNEQFF,TGTGCCAGCAGTGGAGAGGGCGGCAATGAGCAGTTCTTC
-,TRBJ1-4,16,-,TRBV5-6,CASIFIDPPTNEKLFF,TGTGCCAGCATATTTATTGACCCCCCAACTAATGAAAAACTGTTTTTT
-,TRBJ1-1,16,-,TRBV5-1,CASSPAGRARGTEAFF,TGCGCCAGCAGCCCCGCCGGGAGGGCGAGGGGTACTGAAGCTTTCTTT
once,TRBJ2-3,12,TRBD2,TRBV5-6,CASSPGGSTQYF,TGTGCCAGCAGCCCGGGGGGAAGTACGCAGTATTTT
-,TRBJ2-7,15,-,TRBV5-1,CASSLSGGSSYEQYF,TGCGCCAGCAGCTTGAGCGGAGGGAGCTCCTACGAGCAGTACTTC
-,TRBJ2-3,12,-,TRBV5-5,CASSYDGDTQYF,TGTGCCAGCAGTTACGACGGGGATACGCAGTATTTT
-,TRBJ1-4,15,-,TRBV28,CASSSLRGANTKLFF,TGTGCCAGCAGTTCGCTGCGGGGAGCTAATACAAAACTGTTTTTT
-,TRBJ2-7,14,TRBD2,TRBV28,CASSLGLAGSEQYF,TGTGCCAGCAGCCTCGGACTAGCGGGAAGCGAGCAGTACTTC
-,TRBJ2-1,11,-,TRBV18,CASSPYNEQFF,TGTGCCAGCTCACCATATAATGAGCAGTTCTTC
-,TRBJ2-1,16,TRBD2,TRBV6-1,CASSEAAGLALNEQFF,TGTGCCAGCAGTGAAGCGGCTGGACTAGCACTCAATGAGCAGTTCTTC
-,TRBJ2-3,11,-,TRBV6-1,CASGGGNTQYF,TGTGCCAGCGGAGGGGGGAATACGCAGTATTTT
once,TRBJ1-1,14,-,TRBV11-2,CASSLGSENTEAFF,TGTGCCAGCAGCTTAGGTTCGGAGAACACTGAAGCTTTTTTT
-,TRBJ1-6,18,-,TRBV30,CASRTTWAESSYNSPLHF,TGTGCCTCCCGAACGACCTGGGCAGAAAGCTCCTATAATTCACCCCTCCACTTT
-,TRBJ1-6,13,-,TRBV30,CAWSPRVDVPLHF,TGTGCCTGGAGTCCGAGGGTCGATGTCCCCCTCCACTTT
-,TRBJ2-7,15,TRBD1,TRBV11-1,CASSFRTGRSYEQYF,TGTGCCAGCAGCTTCCGGACAGGGAGGTCTTACGAGCAGTACTTC
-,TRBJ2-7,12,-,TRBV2,CASSESGDEQYF,TGTGCCAGCAGTGAATCGGGGGACGAGCAGTACTTC
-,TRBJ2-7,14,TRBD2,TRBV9,CASSGGGDNYEQYF,TGTGCCAGCAGCGGCGGGGGGGATAACTACGAGCAGTACTTC
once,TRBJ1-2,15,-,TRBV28,CASRARDRRNYGYTF,TGTGCCAGCAGAGCTCGGGACCGCAGGAACTATGGCTACACCTTC
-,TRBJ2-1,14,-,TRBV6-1,CASSVGPQYNEQFF,TGTGCCAGCAGTGTGGGACCACAATACAATGAGCAGTTCTTC
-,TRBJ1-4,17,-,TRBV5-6,CASSHGQALATNEKLFF,TGTGCCAGCAGCCACGGACAAGCACTTGCAACTAATGAAAAACTGTTTTTT
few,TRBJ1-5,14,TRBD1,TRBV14,CASSPDRGNQPQHF,TGTGCCAGCAGCCCCGACAGGGGCAATCAGCCCCAGCATTTT
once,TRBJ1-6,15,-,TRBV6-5,CASSRPGAFNSPLHF,TGTGCCAGCAGTCGTCCGGGGGCCTTCAATTCACCCCTCCACTTT
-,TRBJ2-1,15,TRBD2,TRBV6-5,CASSYSSGGNNEQFF,TGTGCCAGCAGTTACTCGAGCGGGGGGAACAATGAGCAGTTCTTC
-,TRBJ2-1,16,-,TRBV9,CASSVAADNRVGEQFF,TGTGCCAGCAGCGTAGCAGCGGACAATCGGGTTGGTGAGCAGTTCTTC
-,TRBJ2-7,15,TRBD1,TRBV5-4,CASSWGTGGEYEQYF,TGTGCCAGCAGCTGGGGGACAGGGGGCGAATACGAGCAGTACTTC
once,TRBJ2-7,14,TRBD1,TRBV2,CASRPGQLSYEQYF,TGTGCCAGCAGGCCGGGACAGCTCTCCTACGAGCAGTACTTC
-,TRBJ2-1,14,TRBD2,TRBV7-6,CASSVTSRYNEQFF,TGTGCCAGCAGTGTGACTAGCAGATACAATGAGCAGTTCTTC
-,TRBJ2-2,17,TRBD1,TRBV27,CASSLQTGGPRGGELFF,TGTGCCAGCAGTTTACAGACAGGGGGCCCGAGGGGTGGGGAGCTGTTTTTT
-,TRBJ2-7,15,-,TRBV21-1,CASSKRKVGEGEQYF,TGTGCCAGCAGCAAAAGAAAGGTGGGAGAGGGCGAGCAGTACTTC
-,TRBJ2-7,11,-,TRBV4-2,CASSPRSRQYF,TGTGCCAGCAGCCCACGGAGCAGGCAGTACTTC
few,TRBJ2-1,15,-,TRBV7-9,CASRDRKQSNNEQFF,TGTGCCAGCAGGGACCGAAAACAGAGCAACAATGAGCAGTTCTTC
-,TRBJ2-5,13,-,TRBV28,CASSTQGVETQYF,TGTGCCAGCAGTACGCAGGGCGTGGAGACCCAGTACTTC
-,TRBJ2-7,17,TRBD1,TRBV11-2,CASSWTSGTGTSYEQYF,TGTGCCAGCAGCTGGACCTCCGGGACAGGGACCTCCTACGAGCAGTACTTC
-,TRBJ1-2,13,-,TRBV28,CASSQRDIGGYTF,TGTGCCAGCAGTCAACGGGACATCGGAGGCTACACCTTC
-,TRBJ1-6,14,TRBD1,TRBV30,CAWSSGTGVSPLHF,TGTGCCTGGAGTTCCGGGACAGGGGTTTCACCCCTCCACTTT
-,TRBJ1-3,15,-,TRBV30,CAWTNHGASGNTIYF,TGTGCCTGGACTAACCACGGGGCCTCTGGAAACACCATATATTTT
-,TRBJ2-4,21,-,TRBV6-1,CASSEVLMPGPVIGAKNIQYF,TGTGCCAGCAGTGAAGTCTTGATGCCGGGACCCGTCATAGGTGCCAAAAACATTCAGTACTTC